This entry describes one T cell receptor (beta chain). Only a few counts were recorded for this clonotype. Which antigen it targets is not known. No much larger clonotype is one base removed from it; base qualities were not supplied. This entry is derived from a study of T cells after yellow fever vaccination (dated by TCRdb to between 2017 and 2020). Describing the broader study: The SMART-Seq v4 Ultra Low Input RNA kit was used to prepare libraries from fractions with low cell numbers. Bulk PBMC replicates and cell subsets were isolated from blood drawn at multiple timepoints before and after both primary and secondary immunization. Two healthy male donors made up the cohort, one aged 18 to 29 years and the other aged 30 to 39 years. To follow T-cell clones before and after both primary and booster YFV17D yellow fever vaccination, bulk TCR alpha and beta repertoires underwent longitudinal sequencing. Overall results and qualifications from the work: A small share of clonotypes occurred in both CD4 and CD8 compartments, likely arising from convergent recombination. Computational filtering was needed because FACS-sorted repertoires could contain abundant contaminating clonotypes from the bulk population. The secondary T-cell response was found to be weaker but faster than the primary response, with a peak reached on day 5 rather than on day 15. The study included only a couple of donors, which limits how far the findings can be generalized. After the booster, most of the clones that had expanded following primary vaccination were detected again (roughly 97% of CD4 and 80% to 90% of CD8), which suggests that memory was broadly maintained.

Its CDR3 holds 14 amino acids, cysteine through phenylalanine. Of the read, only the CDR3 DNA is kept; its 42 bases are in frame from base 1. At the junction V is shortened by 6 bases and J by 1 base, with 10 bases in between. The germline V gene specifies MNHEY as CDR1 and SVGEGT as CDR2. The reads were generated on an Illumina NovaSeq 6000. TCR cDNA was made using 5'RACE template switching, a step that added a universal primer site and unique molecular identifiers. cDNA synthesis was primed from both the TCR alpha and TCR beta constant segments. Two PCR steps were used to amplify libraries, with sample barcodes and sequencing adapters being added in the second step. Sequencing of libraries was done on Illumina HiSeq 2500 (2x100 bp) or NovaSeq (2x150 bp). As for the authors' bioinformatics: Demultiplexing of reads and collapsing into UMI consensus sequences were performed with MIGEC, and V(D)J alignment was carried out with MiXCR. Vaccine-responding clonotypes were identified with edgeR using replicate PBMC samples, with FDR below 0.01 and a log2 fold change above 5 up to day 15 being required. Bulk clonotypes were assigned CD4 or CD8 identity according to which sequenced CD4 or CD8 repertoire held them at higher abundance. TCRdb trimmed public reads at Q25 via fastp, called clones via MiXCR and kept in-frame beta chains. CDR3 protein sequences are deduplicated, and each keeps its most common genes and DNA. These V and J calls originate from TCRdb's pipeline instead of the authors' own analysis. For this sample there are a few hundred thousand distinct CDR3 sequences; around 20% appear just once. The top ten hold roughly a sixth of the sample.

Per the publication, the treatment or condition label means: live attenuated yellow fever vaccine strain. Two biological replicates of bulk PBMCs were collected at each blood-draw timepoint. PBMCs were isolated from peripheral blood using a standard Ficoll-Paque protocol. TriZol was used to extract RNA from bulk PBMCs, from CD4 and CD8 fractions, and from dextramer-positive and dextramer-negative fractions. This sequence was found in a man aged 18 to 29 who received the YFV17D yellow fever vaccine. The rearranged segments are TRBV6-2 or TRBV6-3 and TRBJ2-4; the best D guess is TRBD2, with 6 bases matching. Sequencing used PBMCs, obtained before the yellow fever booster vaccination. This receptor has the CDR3 CASRPGGAKNIQYF. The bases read TGTGCCAGCAGACCTGGGGGGGCCAAAAACATTCAGTACTTC.